The 28 T cell receptor beta chains listed next were all sequenced from one sample in a study of T cell responses to AZD1222 COVID-19 vaccine. Assay used: immunoSEQ multiplex PCR; TCRdb lists only in-frame clones, some missing. The sample includes roughly 140,000 clones, roughly 89% of them seen just once. The sequencing used peripheral blood, collected on day 0 of AZD1222 vaccination. These receptors came from an adult in good health.

This clone was seen only once. The V and J genes are TRBV19 and TRBJ1-1; D is perhaps TRBD1 (6 bases). This CDR3 contains 15 residues. Trimming took off 7 bases at V and 0 bases at J, with 15 bases between the two ends. Germline CDR1 and CDR2: LNHDA and SQIVND (reference sequence). The CDR3 DNA follows: TGTGCCAGTAAGGGGGTGTTTCACATGAACACTGAAGCTTTCTTT. Its translation is CASKGVFHMNTEAFF. Filled out from reference TRBV19 and TRBJ1-1, the complete variable domain reads DGGITQSPKYLFRKEGQNVTLSCEQNLNHDAMYWYRQDPGQGLRLIYYSQIVNDFQKGDIAEGYSVSREKKESFPLTVTSAQKNPTAFYLCASKGVFHMNTEAFFGQGTRLTVV.

The genes are TRBV6-5 and TRBJ1-5; D perhaps matches TRBD1 (6 bases). In germline, CDR1 is MNHEY, CDR2 SVGAGI. The CDR3 has 15 residues. The V end lost 4 bases, the J end lost 0 bases, and 10 bases lay between the germline ends. The CDR3 bases are TGTGCCAGCAGTTCCAGGGGTTATAGCAATCAGCCCCAGCATTTT. Its protein product is CASSSRGYSNQPQHF.

This chain uses TRBV7-6 with TRBJ2-5, with 7 bases fitting TRBD2. The CDR3 sequence is 15 residues long. Germline V gives CDR1 SGHVS, CDR2 FNYEAQ. The V and J ends lost 1 base and 7 bases, in that order; junction bases with no gene match: 9. Here the CDR3 DNA reads TGTGCCAGCAGCTTAGGTCGGGCTAGCGGAACGACCCAGTACTTC. This gives the protein CASSLGRASGTTQYF. Filled out from reference TRBV7-6 and TRBJ2-5, the complete variable domain reads GAGVSQSPRYKVTKRGQDVALRCDPISGHVSLYWYRQALGQGPEFLTYFNYEAQQDKSGLPNDRFSAERPEGSISTLTIQRTEQRDSAMYRCASSLGRASGTTQYFGPGTRLLVL.

V gene TRBV19 combines with J gene TRBJ2-7; D remains unclear. Germline assignment: CDR1 LNHDA and CDR2 SQIVND (reference sequence). Trimming removed 8 bases from V and 1 base from J, with 15 bases in between. The CDR3 extends over 14 amino acids. Here the CDR3 reads CASPIPKRSYEQYF. DNA of the CDR3: TGTGCCAGTCCTATTCCCAAGCGTTCCTACGAGCAGTACTTC.

The gene calls are TRBV7-2 and TRBJ2-7; 11 bases are a match to TRBD1. The CDR3 is made up of 16 amino acids. The germline V gene encodes CDR1 SGHTA and CDR2 FQGNSA. The J segment lost 3 bases and the V segment lost 5 bases, leaving 9 bases of the junction unmatched. The CDR3 bases are TGTGCCAGCAGCCCAAACGGGGGGACAGGGGGCTACGAGCAGTACTTC. Its translation is CASSPNGGTGGYEQYF.

The chain employs TRBV15 and TRBJ2-1, with 7 bases lining up with TRBD2. CDR1 is LNHNV and CDR2 is YYDKDF in the germline V gene (reference sequence). The junction had 4 bases not matched to a gene; V was cut back by 0 bases and J by 2 bases. CDR3 length: 16 residues. For the CDR3, the DNA is TGTGCCACCAGCAGAGATCTAGCGGAAGCCTACAATGAGCAGTTCTTC. This codes for CATSRDLAEAYNEQFF.

The chain links TRBV27 to TRBJ1-2, with 11 bases that match TRBD1. Trimming at V came to 2 bases and at J to 5 bases, leaving 7 bases not matched to a gene. Germline loops: CDR1 MNHEY, CDR2 SMNVEV (reference sequence). There are 16 residues in the CDR3. This chain's CDR3 is CASSLSAGQGVYGYTF. The CDR3 nucleotides are TGTGCCAGCAGTTTAAGCGCGGGACAGGGGGTTTATGGCTACACCTTC.

The chain combines TRBV10-3 with TRBJ1-6, with 7 nucleotides matching TRBD1. With V trimmed by 5 bases and J by 9 bases, 7 bases remained unmatched. The CDR3 extends over 14 amino acids. Per germline, CDR1 ENHRY and CDR2 SYGVKD. In DNA, the CDR3 is TGTGCCATCAGTAGACAGGGTGGTAGTTCACCCCTCCACTTT. It codes for CAISRQGGSSPLHF.

V is TRBV5-1 and J is TRBJ1-2; no clear D gene. This CDR3 is built from 12 residues. The V and J ends lost 0 bases and 4 bases respectively, with 4 bases between them. Germline assignment: CDR1 SGHRS and CDR2 YFSETQ. CDR3 protein: CASSLEGYGYTF. The CDR3, as DNA: TGCGCCAGCAGCTTGGAGGGCTATGGCTACACCTTC.

The chain couples TRBV27 to TRBJ2-2, with D uncertain. Germline CDR1 and CDR2: MNHEY and SMNVEV (reference sequence). This CDR3 spans 14 amino acids. V lost 4 bases and J 0 bases, leaving 6 bases between the germline ends. The CDR3 loop is CASSSNTNTGELFF. The CDR3 nucleotides read TGTGCCAGCAGTTCGAATACGAACACCGGGGAGCTGTTTTTT.

The rearrangement uses TRBV5-1 and TRBJ2-5; 11 bases are a match to TRBD2. With 0 bases clipped from V and 3 bases from J, the junction kept 1 base outside the gene matches. CDR1 is SGHRS, CDR2 YFSETQ, per germline. This CDR3 region has 15 residues. For the CDR3, the DNA is TGCGCCAGCAGCTTGGATAGCGGGAGGGAAGAGACCCAGTACTTC. This sequence encodes CASSLDSGREETQYF.

The V gene is TRBV7-9, the J gene TRBJ1-2, with D possibly being TRBD1 (5 bases). CDR1 and CDR2 (germline): SEHNR, FQNEAQ (reference sequence). The CDR3 has 14 amino acids. The V gene lost 4 bases and the J gene lost 0 bases, with 9 bases spanning the gap. Here the CDR3 DNA reads TGTGCCAGCAGCTCAAGACAGACTAACTATGGCTACACCTTC. Protein sequence: CASSSRQTNYGYTF.

The chain employs TRBV9 and TRBJ2-7; 7 nucleotides align to TRBD2. The CDR3 is 19 amino acids. V was clipped by 0 bases and J by 7 bases; unmatched bases: 22. Per germline, CDR1 SGDLS and CDR2 YYNGEE. The CDR3 spells CASSVDGTTFPGSRGEQYF. The CDR3 DNA follows: TGTGCCAGCAGCGTAGACGGGACTACCTTTCCCGGATCGCGGGGGGAGCAGTACTTC. Based on the CDR3 plus reference TRBV9 and TRBJ2-7, the full variable domain is DSGVTQTPKHLITATGQRVTLRCSPRSGDLSVYWYQQSLDQGLQFLIQYYNGEERAKGNILERFSAQQFPDLHSELNLSSLELGDSALYFCASSVDGTTFPGSRGEQYFGPGTRLTVT.

This chain uses TRBV6-6 with TRBJ2-5; TRBD2 might be the D (5 bases). V shed 6 bases and J shed 1 base, with 12 bases lying between them. The CDR3 has 14 residues. The germline gives CDR1 MNHNY, CDR2 SVGAGI (reference sequence). CDR3 in DNA: TGTGCCAGCAGCAACCCTAGCCTCCAAGAGACCCAGTACTTC. It yields the protein CASSNPSLQETQYF.

This chain uses TRBV5-1 with TRBJ2-2; D may be TRBD2 (6 bases). Germline lookup yields CDR1 SGHRS and CDR2 YFSETQ. This CDR3 is built from 15 residues. V lost 2 bases, J lost 2 bases, and 10 bases lay in between. The CDR3 DNA sequence: TGCGCCAGCAGCTTCGGGGGATCTAACACCGGGGAGCTGTTTTTT. Translation: CASSFGGSNTGELFF. Full variable domain (outside the CDR3, taken from reference TRBV5-1 and TRBJ2-2): KAGVTQTPRYLIKTRGQQVTLSCSPISGHRSVSWYQQTPGQGLQFLFEYFSETQRNKGNFPGRFSGRQFSNSRSEMNVSTLELGDSALYLCASSFGGSNTGELFFGEGSRLTVL.

The table lists this clone with a count of one. The rearrangement uses TRBV5-1 and TRBJ1-1; 9 nucleotides align to TRBD1. The V gene's germline CDR1 is SGHRS and CDR2 YFSETQ. V dropped 4 bases and J dropped 8; count of bases not matched to a gene: 9. This CDR3 is built from 14 residues. In nucleotides, the CDR3 is TGCGCCAGCAGCCGAAATACAGGGGGCGGGGAAGCTTTCTTT. This encodes CASSRNTGGGEAFF.

V gene TRBV5-1 combines with J gene TRBJ2-1; no clear D. With 5 bases removed from V and 8 bases from J, the gap between germline ends came to 11 bases. The CDR3 is 12 residues long. Germline CDR1 and CDR2: SGHRS and YFSETQ. The CDR3: CASRLEADEQFF. CDR3 coding DNA: TGCGCCAGCAGGCTTGAGGCAGATGAGCAGTTCTTC.

The V and J genes are TRBV5-1 and TRBJ2-1, with 14 bases matching TRBD2. V was clipped by 4 bases and J by 2 bases; unmatched bases: 5. Germline CDR1 reads SGHRS; CDR2 reads YFSETQ. The CDR3 is made up of 17 amino acids. The CDR3 sequence: CASSTGLAGGAYNEQFF. The CDR3 DNA is TGCGCCAGCAGCACAGGACTAGCGGGAGGTGCCTACAATGAGCAGTTCTTC.

This sequence joins TRBV13 and TRBJ2-1; no firm D call. V dropped 0 bases and J dropped 0 bases, with 6 bases sitting between them. Germline values: CDR1 PRHDT, CDR2 FYEKMQ (reference sequence). The CDR3 length is 15 residues. The CDR3 reads CASSLGISSYNEQFF. The DNA for the CDR3 is TGTGCCAGCAGCTTAGGAATCAGCTCCTACAATGAGCAGTTCTTC.

The rearrangement joins TRBV3-1 (or the pseudogene TRBV3-2) to TRBJ2-7; possible D gene TRBD2, 6 bases. The CDR3 sequence is 11 residues long. Germline V lookup: CDR1 LGHDT, CDR2 YNNKEL (reference sequence). The germline V and J ends were trimmed by 0 bases and 10 bases, with 7 bases remaining between them. CDR3 sequence reads: CASSQEGGQYF. The CDR3, as DNA: TGTGCCAGCAGCCAAGAGGGGGGACAGTACTTC.

J is TRBJ2-1 and V is TRBV11-2; perhaps D is TRBD1 or TRBD2 (5 bases each). The CDR3 has 15 amino acids. V lost 3 bases, J lost 0 bases, and 9 bases lay in between. The germline V gene has CDR1 SGHAT and CDR2 FQNNGV. This chain's CDR3 is CASSFGTSSYNEQFF. The CDR3 DNA is TGTGCCAGCAGCTTTGGGACCAGCTCCTACAATGAGCAGTTCTTC.

This clone was detected only once. This chain joins TRBV18 and TRBJ2-2, with D tentatively TRBD2 (6 bases). The germline CDR1 and CDR2 sequences are KGHSH and LQKENI. V was shortened by 3 bases and J by 6 bases, with 11 bases between the two germline ends. The CDR3 totals 14 residues. CDR3 residues: CASSPRDLAGELFF. For the CDR3, the DNA is TGTGCCAGCTCACCCCGGGACTTGGCCGGGGAGCTGTTTTTT. The variable domain in full, completed from reference TRBV18 and TRBJ2-2, reads NAGVMQNPRHLVRRRGQEARLRCSPMKGHSHVYWYRQLPEEGLKFMVYLQKENIIDESGMPKERFSAEFPKEGPSILRIQQVVRGDSAAYFCASSPRDLAGELFFGEGSRLTVL.

The genes are TRBV27 and TRBJ2-6; unclear D gene. This CDR3 has 14 amino acids. V lost 1 base and J lost 4, with 5 bases in between. Germline V gives CDR1 MNHEY, CDR2 SMNVEV (reference sequence). CDR3 sequence reads: CASSLLGGANVLTF. The CDR3 DNA sequence: TGTGCCAGCAGTTTATTAGGAGGGGCCAACGTCCTGACTTTC.

The chain employs TRBV3-1 (or the pseudogene TRBV3-2) and TRBJ1-6, with a tentative D call TRBD1 (6 bases). This CDR3 is 14 amino acids long. V lost 1 base to trimming and J lost 7 bases, with 8 bases between them. Per germline, CDR1 LGHDT and CDR2 YNNKEL (reference sequence). CDR3 in DNA: TGTGCCAGCAGCCAAGGGACAGAGAATTCACCCCTCCACTTT. The encoded protein is CASSQGTENSPLHF.

The V and J genes are TRBV10-3 and TRBJ2-1; 7 nucleotides match TRBD2. The CDR3 extends over 16 amino acids. Germline CDR1 reads ENHRY; CDR2 reads SYGVKD. Losses at the gene ends were 0 bases for V and 0 bases for J; bases not matched to a gene: 2. The CDR3 is CAISESGGGSYNEQFF. For the CDR3, the DNA is TGTGCCATCAGTGAGTCGGGCGGGGGCTCCTACAATGAGCAGTTCTTC.

This rearrangement joins TRBV2 to TRBJ2-3; tentative D call: TRBD2 (6 bases). The ends were cut back, 4 bases at V and 2 bases at J, with 13 bases in the middle. CDR1 is SNHLY and CDR2 is FYNNEI in the germline V gene. CDR3 length: 15 residues. CDR3 nucleotides: TGTGCCAGCAGTGGAGAGCGGGTCCTCACAGATACGCAGTATTTT. This translates into CASSGERVLTDTQYF.

The chain is built from TRBV6-6 and TRBJ2-2; D assignment may be TRBD1 or TRBD2 (7 bases each). Germline-derived CDR1 and CDR2 are MNHNY and SVGAGI (reference sequence). The CDR3 runs to 17 residues. The ends were cut back, 5 bases at V and 8 bases at J, with 24 bases in the middle. The CDR3 bases are TGTGCCAGCAGTCCCGCAGGGGGGGAGACTCTGTCTGGGGAGCTGTTTTTT. Residues: CASSPAGGETLSGELFF.

The sample holds one count of this clone. The V and J genes are TRBV7-9 and TRBJ2-1; TRBD2 aligns across 10 bases. The CDR3 runs to 16 residues. Per germline, CDR1 SEHNR and CDR2 FQNEAQ (reference sequence). The V gene end was trimmed by 3 bases and the J gene end by 4 bases; junction bases not matched to a gene: 6. In DNA, the CDR3 is TGTGCCAGCAGCTTCACACTAGCGGGACCATACAATGAGCAGTTCTTC. As protein: CASSFTLAGPYNEQFF.